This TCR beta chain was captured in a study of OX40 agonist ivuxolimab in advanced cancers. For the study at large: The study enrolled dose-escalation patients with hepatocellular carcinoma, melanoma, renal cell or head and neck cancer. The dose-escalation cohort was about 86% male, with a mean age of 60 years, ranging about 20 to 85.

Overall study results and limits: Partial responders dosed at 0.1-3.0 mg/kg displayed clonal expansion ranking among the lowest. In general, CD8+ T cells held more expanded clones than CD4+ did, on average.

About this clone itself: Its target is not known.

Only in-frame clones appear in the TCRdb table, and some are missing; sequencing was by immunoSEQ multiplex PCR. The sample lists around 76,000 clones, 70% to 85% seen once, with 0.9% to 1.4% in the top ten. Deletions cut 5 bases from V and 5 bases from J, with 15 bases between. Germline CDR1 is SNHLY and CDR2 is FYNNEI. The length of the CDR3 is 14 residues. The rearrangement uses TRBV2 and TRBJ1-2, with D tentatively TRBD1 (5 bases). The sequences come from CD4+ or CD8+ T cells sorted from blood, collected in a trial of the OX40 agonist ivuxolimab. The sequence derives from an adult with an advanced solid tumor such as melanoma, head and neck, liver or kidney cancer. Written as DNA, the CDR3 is TGTGCCAGCAGTTCCCCCGGGACGATATATGGCTACACCTTC. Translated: CASSSPGTIYGYTF.